Listed here are 17 T cell receptor beta chains from one sample, sequenced in a study of blood T cell repertoires in COVID-19. TCRdb's table, derived via immunoSEQ multiplex PCR, lists solely in-frame clones and lacks some. The sample comprises tens of thousands of clones, about 81% of which are singletons, and around 9.2% rests with the top ten. The specimen was peripheral blood. Every receptor here comes from a human donor in a cohort sampled during active COVID-19.

The chain joins TRBV4-1 to TRBJ2-5; 8 positions match TRBD2. Germline V lookup: CDR1 MGHRA, CDR2 YSYEKL. This CDR3 has 15 residues. The junction had 8 bases not matched to a gene; V was cut back by 3 bases and J by 5 bases. CDR3 sequence: CASSQGLGRWETQYF. For the CDR3, the DNA is TGCGCCAGCAGCCAGGGACTAGGGCGGTGGGAGACCCAGTACTTC.

This clone has more than one count but fewer than ten. The chain is built from TRBV19 and TRBJ1-1; 7 bases line up with TRBD1. Germline loops: CDR1 LNHDA, CDR2 SQIVND (reference sequence). This CDR3 contains 14 residues. Trimming at V came to 5 bases and at J to 2 bases, leaving 5 bases not matched to a gene. CDR3 DNA sequence: TGTGCCAGTAGTCCGGGACAGTTTAACACTGAAGCTTTCTTT. Translated, it gives CASSPGQFNTEAFF.

This chain links TRBV24-1 with TRBJ2-5; 9 bases align to TRBD2. The CDR3 spans 16 residues. Trimming took 3 bases from V and 3 from J; bases not matched to a gene: 7. CDR1 is KGHDR and CDR2 is SFDVKD in the germline V gene. CDR3 region: CATSDPPTSGEETQYF. Here the CDR3 DNA reads TGTGCCACCAGTGATCCCCCGACTAGCGGTGAAGAGACCCAGTACTTC.

This chain uses TRBV28 with TRBJ2-7, with 8 positions matching TRBD1. CDR1 and CDR2 (germline): MDHEN, SYDVKM. This CDR3 contains 14 residues. Trimming removed 6 bases from V and 2 bases from J; junction bases left unmatched: 6. CDR3 loop: CASRPDREAYEQYF. Written as DNA, the CDR3 is TGTGCCAGCAGACCGGACAGGGAAGCCTACGAGCAGTACTTC.

J is TRBJ2-7 and V is TRBV25-1; 14 nucleotides match TRBD2. With V trimmed by 4 bases and J by 5 bases, 10 bases remained unmatched. There are 17 residues in the CDR3. Germline CDR1 and CDR2: MGHDK and SYGVNS. The CDR3 DNA reads TGTGCCAGCAGTGGGGGACTAGCGGGAGAGGCCTGGAACGAGCAGTACTTC. Protein product: CASSGGLAGEAWNEQYF.

In its sample, this clone was seen a few times. CDR3 DNA: TGTGCCAGCAGTTCCGGGACTAGCGCAGATACGCAGTATTTT. Amino acid sequence: CASSSGTSADTQYF. The chain carries TRBV6-2 or TRBV6-3 and TRBJ2-3, with 10 bases that match TRBD2. The CDR3 is made up of 14 amino acids. Unmatched junction bases numbered 2, after V lost 4 bases and J lost 4 bases. Germline CDR1 reads MNHEY; CDR2 reads SVGEGT.

This clone has just a few counts. The rearrangement links TRBV6-5 to TRBJ2-7, with D possibly being TRBD2 (6 bases). Germline V gene lookup returns CDR1 MNHEY and CDR2 SVGAGI. V lost 0 bases and J lost 7, with 10 bases in between. The CDR3 extends over 13 amino acids. CDR3 coding DNA: TGTGCCAGCAGTTACTCGACTAGGAATGAGCAGTACTTC. Protein sequence: CASSYSTRNEQYF.

The chain joins TRBV4-3 to TRBJ2-1, with TRBD2 identical over 8 bases. J was trimmed by 6 bases and V by 0 bases; bases with no gene match: 7. The CDR3 has 16 residues. Per germline, CDR1 LGHNA and CDR2 YSLEER. In DNA form, the CDR3 reads TGCGCCAGCAGCCAAGATGGGGGACTAGATTCCAATGAGCAGTTCTTC. It specifies CASSQDGGLDSNEQFF.

This chain uses TRBV25-1 with TRBJ2-1; 10 bases are a match to TRBD1. The V segment lost 2 bases and the J segment 7 bases; nucleotides outside the gene matches: 11. This CDR3 spans 17 amino acids. From germline, CDR1 is MGHDK and CDR2 SYGVNS. For the CDR3, the DNA is TGTGCCAGCAGTGAAGCGGGACAGGGGCGGGTTAGAAATGAGCAGTTCTTC. Protein product: CASSEAGQGRVRNEQFF. Combining the CDR3 with reference TRBV25-1 and TRBJ2-1 gives the whole variable domain EADIYQTPRYLVIGTGKKITLECSQTMGHDKMYWYQQDPGMELHLIHYSYGVNSTEKGDLSSESTVSRIRTEHFPLTLESARPSHTSQYLCASSEAGQGRVRNEQFFGPGTRLTVL.

The chain employs TRBV9 and TRBJ2-1; TRBD1 matches 8 bases. The germline V gene has CDR1 SGDLS and CDR2 YYNGEE. CDR3 size: 14 residues. The J segment lost 10 bases and the V segment lost 3 bases, leaving 9 bases of the junction unmatched. The CDR3 bases are TGTGCCAGCAGCGACTCGGACAGGGAAGGAGAGCAGTTCTTC. As protein: CASSDSDREGEQFF.

V and J are TRBV13 and TRBJ2-7; 10 bases agree with TRBD1. Germline CDR1 reads PRHDT; CDR2 reads FYEKMQ (reference sequence). The CDR3 is made up of 14 amino acids. With V trimmed by 5 bases and J by 2 bases, 3 bases remained unmatched. The CDR3 loop reads CASSRGQGPYEQYF. The DNA of the CDR3 is TGTGCCAGCAGCCGGGGACAGGGGCCCTACGAGCAGTACTTC.

The rearrangement links TRBV18 to TRBJ1-1, with 9 bases matching TRBD1. The CDR3 covers 14 residues. Looked up from germline, CDR1 is KGHSH and CDR2 is LQKENI. Trimming took 8 bases from V and 3 from J; bases not matched to a gene: 7. CDR3 amino acids: CASGGTGLDTEAFF. The CDR3 DNA is TGTGCCAGCGGGGGGACAGGGCTTGACACTGAAGCTTTCTTT. Together with reference TRBV18 and TRBJ1-1, the CDR3 gives the full variable domain: NAGVMQNPRHLVRRRGQEARLRCSPMKGHSHVYWYRQLPEEGLKFMVYLQKENIIDESGMPKERFSAEFPKEGPSILRIQQVVRGDSAAYFCASGGTGLDTEAFFGQGTRLTVV.

V usage is TRBV19 and J usage is TRBJ2-7, with D possibly TRBD1 on 5 matching bases. The V end lost 3 bases, the J end lost 0 bases, and 12 bases lay between the germline ends. Germline V lookup: CDR1 LNHDA, CDR2 SQIVND (reference sequence). The CDR3 sequence is 15 residues long. The CDR3 protein is CASSMGRPSSYEQYF. The DNA for the CDR3 is TGTGCCAGTAGTATGGGGCGGCCTAGCTCCTACGAGCAGTACTTC.

This clone occurred many times. The V call is TRBV10-3, the J call TRBJ2-7; TRBD1 might be the D (5 bases). V shed 2 bases and J shed 2 bases, with 7 bases lying between them. Germline-derived CDR1 and CDR2 are ENHRY and SYGVKD. The CDR3 is made up of 13 amino acids. The CDR3 loop is CAISEDRTYEQYF. The CDR3, as DNA: TGTGCCATCAGTGAGGACAGAACCTACGAGCAGTACTTC.

V usage is TRBV18 and J usage is TRBJ1-4, with D unresolved. In germline, CDR1 is KGHSH, CDR2 LQKENI. The CDR3 has 16 amino acids. Deletions cut 3 bases from V and 5 bases from J, with 16 bases between. CDR3 bases: TGTGCCAGCTCACCCGCCAGCTCCGTACAGAATGAAAAACTGTTTTTT. Its protein product is CASSPASSVQNEKLFF.

The genes are TRBV7-8 and TRBJ2-7; TRBD2 might be the D (7 bases). This CDR3 has 14 amino acids. V was trimmed by 2 bases and J by 6 bases, leaving 14 bases between them. Germline assignment: CDR1 SGHVS and CDR2 FQNEAQ. The CDR3 nucleotides read TGTGCCAGCAGCTTACGGAACAGGGAGGGCGAGCAGTACTTC. Translated, it gives CASSLRNREGEQYF.

The chain couples TRBV6-6 to TRBJ2-1, with 12 nucleotides matching TRBD2. V shed 0 bases and J 7 bases; nucleotides not matched to a gene: 4. Germline CDR1 reads MNHNY; CDR2 reads SVGAGI (reference sequence). The length of the CDR3 is 16 residues. The CDR3 reads CASSYSTSGSRNEQFF. The DNA of the CDR3 is TGTGCCAGCAGTTACTCGACTAGCGGGAGTCGGAATGAGCAGTTCTTC.